These 20 T cell receptor beta chains came from one sample sequenced in a study of blood T cell repertoires in COVID-19. TCRdb's table, derived via immunoSEQ multiplex PCR, lists solely in-frame clones and lacks some. The repertoire holds some 250,000 clones, with around 90% as singletons. Sequenced material: PBMCs or T cells enriched from blood (not recorded which). The receptor set was obtained from a woman aged 40 to 49 with acute COVID-19.

The rearrangement uses TRBV5-1 and TRBJ2-5, with TRBD2 identical over 15 bases. The germline gives CDR1 SGHRS, CDR2 YFSETQ. V dropped 5 bases and J dropped 5; count of bases not matched to a gene: 10. CDR3 length: 17 residues. The CDR3 region has the DNA TGCGCCAGCAGTCCCGGACTAGCGGGGGGGCCCCTCGAGACCCAGTACTTC. Protein product: CASSPGLAGGPLETQYF.

The chain uses TRBV2 and TRBJ2-7; unclear D gene. The CDR3 sequence is 10 residues long. V was pared by 6 bases and J by 4 bases, with 4 bases between. CDR1 is SNHLY and CDR2 is FYNNEI in the germline V gene. The CDR3 DNA follows: TGTGCCAGCAGAACATACGAGCAGTACTTC. Residues: CASRTYEQYF.

The chain recombines TRBV14 with TRBJ2-1; 9 bases align to TRBD2. The CDR3 loop spans 15 amino acids. V gave up 0 bases and J gave up 9 bases; unmatched junction bases: 6. Germline loops: CDR1 SGHDN, CDR2 FVKESK. CDR3 nucleotides: TGTGCCAGCAGCCAAGAGGTAGCGGGGGTGGGTGAGCAGTTCTTC. The encoded protein is CASSQEVAGVGEQFF. The whole variable domain, filled in from reference TRBV14 and TRBJ2-1, reads EAGVTQFPSHSVIEKGQTVTLRCDPISGHDNLYWYRRVMGKEIKFLLHFVKESKQDESGMPNNRFLAERTGGTYSTLKVQPAELEDSGVYFCASSQEVAGVGEQFFGPGTRLTVL.

This chain's CDR3 is CASGRSESHYGYTF. DNA for the CDR3: TGTGCCAGCGGCAGGTCCGAGTCTCACTATGGCTACACCTTC. The chain is built from TRBV2 and TRBJ1-2; no definite D call. The CDR3 spans 14 residues. Trimming removed 8 bases from V and 3 bases from J, with 16 bases in between. Germline V gives CDR1 SNHLY, CDR2 FYNNEI.

CDR3: CASKWGGTEAFF. CDR3 nucleotides: TGTGCCAGTAAATGGGGGGGCACTGAAGCTTTCTTT. This chain uses TRBV19 with TRBJ1-1; D is perhaps TRBD1 (5 bases). Germline CDR1 reads LNHDA; CDR2 reads SQIVND (reference sequence). The ends were cut back, 7 bases at V and 4 bases at J, with 10 bases in the middle. This CDR3 comprises 12 residues.

This chain links TRBV5-1 with TRBJ2-2; tentative D call: TRBD1 (6 bases). Per germline, CDR1 SGHRS and CDR2 YFSETQ. The CDR3 runs 15 residues. Trimming took 3 bases from V and 1 from J, leaving 10 bases between them. In nucleotides, the CDR3 is TGCGCCAGCAGCTCTGTAGGGGGGAACACCGGGGAGCTGTTTTTT. It specifies CASSSVGGNTGELFF.

The chain combines TRBV7-3 with TRBJ2-2, with D perhaps matching TRBD1 (6 bases). Per the germline V gene, CDR1 is SGHTA and CDR2 is FQGTGA. This CDR3 has 16 amino acids. V was pared by 5 bases and J by 7 bases, with 20 bases between. For the CDR3, the DNA is TGTGCCAGCAGCCTGGGGGCTGGGGAAAACGGCGGGGAGCTGTTTTTT. Translated, it gives CASSLGAGENGGELFF. Based on the CDR3 plus reference TRBV7-3 and TRBJ2-2, the full variable domain is GAGVSQTPSNKVTEKGKYVELRCDPISGHTALYWYRQSLGQGPEFLIYFQGTGAADDSGLPNDRFFAVRPEGSVSTLKIQRTERGDSAVYLCASSLGAGENGGELFFGEGSRLTVL.

The chain joins TRBV5-8 to TRBJ2-7; D remains ambiguous. Germline loops: CDR1 SGHTS, CDR2 YDEGEE. The ends were cut back, 0 bases at V and 4 bases at J, with 14 bases in the middle. This CDR3 comprises 15 residues. The CDR3: CASSLGSRLIYEQYF. The DNA of the CDR3 is TGTGCCAGCAGCTTGGGGTCCAGACTTATTTACGAGCAGTACTTC.

There are a few counts of this clone. The chain has TRBV28 and TRBJ1-4; a possible D gene is TRBD1 (5 bases). The germline V and J ends were trimmed by 2 bases and 5 bases, with 6 bases remaining between them. The CDR3 totals 13 residues. Germline V gene lookup returns CDR1 MDHEN and CDR2 SYDVKM. The CDR3 region has the DNA TGTGCCAGCAGTTTAAACAGGAATGAAAAACTGTTTTTT. This sequence encodes CASSLNRNEKLFF.

V gene TRBV28 combines with J gene TRBJ2-7; TRBD1 might be the D (6 bases). Trimming pared 5 bases from V and 3 bases from J, leaving 14 bases between. CDR3 length equals 14 residues. Looked up from germline, CDR1 is MDHEN and CDR2 is SYDVKM. The CDR3 region has the DNA TGTGCCAGCAGTACCACGACAGGAATCTACGAGCAGTACTTC. This sequence encodes CASSTTTGIYEQYF.

The DNA of the CDR3 is TGTGCCAGCAGCTCCCGGGGGAGCGGGGGGGCTTCCGTCGGGACCCAGTACTTC. Protein sequence: CASSSRGSGGASVGTQYF. This chain links TRBV3-1 (or the pseudogene TRBV3-2) with TRBJ2-5, with 10 nucleotides matching TRBD2. Germline-derived CDR1 and CDR2 are LGHDT and YNNKEL (reference sequence). The CDR3 length is 18 residues. J lost 7 bases, V lost 5 bases, and 19 bases had no gene match.

The CDR3 coding sequence is TGTGCCAGCAGCTTAGAGGCCGGGGTCAAGACCGGGGAGCTGTTTTTT. Amino acids: CASSLEAGVKTGELFF. The V and J genes are TRBV7-9 and TRBJ2-2; D possibly corresponds to TRBD2 (5 bases). Germline loops: CDR1 SEHNR, CDR2 FQNEAQ (reference sequence). Trimming took 1 base from V and 5 from J, leaving 14 bases between them. The CDR3 runs to 16 residues.

This clone occurred a few times. The V gene is TRBV19, the J gene TRBJ2-2; TRBD2 agrees at 11 bases. This CDR3 contains 19 residues. Losses at the gene ends were 9 bases for V and 5 bases for J; bases not matched to a gene: 20. Germline V gene lookup returns CDR1 LNHDA and CDR2 SQIVND (reference sequence). The CDR3 nucleotides read TGTGCCAGCAAAACCGTTTATAGGGGACTAGCGGAACCTACCGGGGAGCTGTTTTTT. Residues: CASKTVYRGLAEPTGELFF.

The genes are TRBV15 and TRBJ2-6; D unresolved. CDR1 is LNHNV, CDR2 YYDKDF, per germline (reference sequence). V was pared by 3 bases and J by 3 bases, with 6 bases between. CDR3 size: 14 residues. CDR3 nucleotides: TGTGCCACCAGCAGGAACTTTGGGGCCAACGTCCTGACTTTC. Residues: CATSRNFGANVLTF. Together with reference TRBV15 and TRBJ2-6, the CDR3 gives the full variable domain: DAMVIQNPRYQVTQFGKPVTLSCSQTLNHNVMYWYQQKSSQAPKLLFHYYDKDFNNEADTPDNFQSRRPNTSFCFLDIRSPGLGDTAMYLCATSRNFGANVLTFGAGSRLTVL.

The chain uses TRBV7-8 and TRBJ2-7; D is undetermined. CDR3 size: 14 residues. The germline V gene has CDR1 SGHVS and CDR2 FQNEAQ. V was pared by 1 base and J by 2 bases, with 9 bases between. CDR3 sequence reads: CASSLGADPYEQYF. CDR3 sequence (DNA): TGTGCCAGCAGCTTAGGGGCAGACCCCTACGAGCAGTACTTC. Filled out from reference TRBV7-8 and TRBJ2-7, the complete variable domain reads GAGVSQSPRYKVAKRGQDVALRCDPISGHVSLFWYQQALGQGPEFLTYFQNEAQLDKSGLPSDRFFAERPEGSVSTLKIQRTQQEDSAVYLCASSLGADPYEQYFGPGTRLTVT.

This clone was seen more than once but under ten times. The rearrangement joins TRBV9 to TRBJ2-5; possibly TRBD2 for D (7 bases). The germline V gene has CDR1 SGDLS and CDR2 YYNGEE. The ends were cut back, 3 bases at V and 1 base at J, with 13 bases in the middle. The CDR3 runs 15 residues. This chain's CDR3 is CASSAEGGPQETQYF. In nucleotides, the CDR3 is TGTGCCAGCAGCGCCGAGGGGGGGCCCCAAGAGACCCAGTACTTC.

V usage is TRBV10-2 and J usage is TRBJ2-7, with 11 bases that match TRBD2. Trimming took 4 bases from V and 5 from J; bases not matched to a gene: 4. Looked up from germline, CDR1 is WSHSY and CDR2 is SAAADI. CDR3 length equals 14 residues. The CDR3 spells CASSGLAGSDEQYF. The DNA of the CDR3 is TGCGCCAGCAGTGGACTAGCGGGGTCCGACGAGCAGTACTTC.

V usage is TRBV19 and J usage is TRBJ1-5; TRBD1 is a possible D gene (5 bases). CDR1 and CDR2 from the germline V gene are LNHDA and SQIVND (reference sequence). The CDR3 is 15 residues long. Trimming cost V 4 bases and J 0 bases, with 10 bases left between them. CDR3 DNA: TGTGCCAGTAGTACCGACAGTTATAGCAATCAGCCCCAGCATTTT. It is translated as CASSTDSYSNQPQHF.

The chain carries TRBV7-2 and TRBJ2-2; TRBD2 matches 7 bases. CDR3 length: 15 amino acids. The V gene's germline CDR1 is SGHTA and CDR2 FQGNSA. The V and J ends lost 5 bases and 7 bases, in that order; junction bases with no gene match: 10. The CDR3 nucleotides read TGTGCCAGCAGCCTCCGGACTAGTAGGGGCGGGGAGCTGTTTTTT. Its translation is CASSLRTSRGGELFF. Together with reference TRBV7-2 and TRBJ2-2, the CDR3 gives the full variable domain: GAGVSQSPSNKVTEKGKDVELRCDPISGHTALYWYRQSLGQGLEFLIYFQGNSAPDKSGLPSDRFSAERTGGSVSTLTIQRTQQEDSAVYLCASSLRTSRGGELFFGEGSRLTVL.

V gene TRBV29-1 combines with J gene TRBJ2-3; D possibly corresponds to TRBD1 (6 bases). In germline, CDR1 is SQVTM, CDR2 ANQGSEA. Trimming took off 7 bases at V and 2 bases at J, with 13 bases between the two ends. The CDR3 consists of 13 residues. The DNA for the CDR3 is TGCAGCGCCAACCGGGACAACACAGATACGCAGTATTTT. This codes for CSANRDNTDTQYF.